A selection of T cell receptor beta chains follows, all from one sample in a study of blood T cell repertoires in COVID-19. Generated by immunoSEQ multiplex PCR, the TCRdb table keeps only in-frame clones and is missing some. The sample lists more than 110,000 clones, roughly 85% occurring once. The sequenced sample consisted of PBMCs or T cells enriched from blood (not recorded which). These receptors all come from a woman in her 50s who had recovered from COVID-19. Each CDR3 is given with its conserved first and last residue. Clone size appears in some rows only: once, few, many, or a class for an expanded clone.

V	J	size	CDR3
TRBV29-1	TRBJ1-3	once	CSVVPATGGNTIYF
TRBV30	TRBJ1-1	.	CAWRKQTNTEAFF
TRBV3-1/TRBV3-2	TRBJ2-5	.	CASSRGQGETQYF
TRBV4-1	TRBJ2-3	once	CASSQQGLAGRTDTQYF
TRBV10-3	TRBJ1-3	.	CAISIGQGENTIYF
TRBV7-2	TRBJ1-5	.	CASSLQGAKQPQHF
TRBV27	TRBJ2-3	.	CASRDRASSTDTQYF
TRBV7-6	TRBJ2-7	.	CASSLGVGQGAYEQYF
TRBV11-3	TRBJ2-1	.	CASSSDRGRRYHEQFF
TRBV7-9	TRBJ1-1	.	CASSGRSTEAFF
TRBV19	TRBJ1-4	.	CASSIFTGWRGKLFF
TRBV25-1	TRBJ1-6	.	CASSEFKGEYSPLHF
TRBV11-2	TRBJ2-7	.	CASSLDQSSGSYEQYF
TRBV7-2	TRBJ2-2	.	CASGLTPPGELFF
TRBV30	TRBJ2-7	.	CAWSSSYEQYF
TRBV19	TRBJ2-3	.	CASSTGTSGSTDTQYF
TRBV3-1/TRBV3-2	TRBJ1-1	.	CASSHPGEAFF
TRBV19	TRBJ2-2	.	CASSIQQDYTGELFF
TRBV5-3	TRBJ1-2	.	CARSLGPGFVYWGGYTF
TRBV6-2/TRBV6-3	TRBJ2-7	.	CASSYSRRGYEQYF
TRBV30	TRBJ2-7	.	CAWTYRTGTEQYF
TRBV5-1	TRBJ2-3	.	CASSFQDRSTDTQYF
TRBV27	TRBJ1-5	.	CASSLFGQVENQPQHF
TRBV3-1/TRBV3-2	TRBJ1-2	.	CASSHDSSYGYTF
TRBV30	TRBJ2-1	many	CAWRPGQPYNEQFF
TRBV9	TRBJ2-7	few	CASSTGLALGEQYF